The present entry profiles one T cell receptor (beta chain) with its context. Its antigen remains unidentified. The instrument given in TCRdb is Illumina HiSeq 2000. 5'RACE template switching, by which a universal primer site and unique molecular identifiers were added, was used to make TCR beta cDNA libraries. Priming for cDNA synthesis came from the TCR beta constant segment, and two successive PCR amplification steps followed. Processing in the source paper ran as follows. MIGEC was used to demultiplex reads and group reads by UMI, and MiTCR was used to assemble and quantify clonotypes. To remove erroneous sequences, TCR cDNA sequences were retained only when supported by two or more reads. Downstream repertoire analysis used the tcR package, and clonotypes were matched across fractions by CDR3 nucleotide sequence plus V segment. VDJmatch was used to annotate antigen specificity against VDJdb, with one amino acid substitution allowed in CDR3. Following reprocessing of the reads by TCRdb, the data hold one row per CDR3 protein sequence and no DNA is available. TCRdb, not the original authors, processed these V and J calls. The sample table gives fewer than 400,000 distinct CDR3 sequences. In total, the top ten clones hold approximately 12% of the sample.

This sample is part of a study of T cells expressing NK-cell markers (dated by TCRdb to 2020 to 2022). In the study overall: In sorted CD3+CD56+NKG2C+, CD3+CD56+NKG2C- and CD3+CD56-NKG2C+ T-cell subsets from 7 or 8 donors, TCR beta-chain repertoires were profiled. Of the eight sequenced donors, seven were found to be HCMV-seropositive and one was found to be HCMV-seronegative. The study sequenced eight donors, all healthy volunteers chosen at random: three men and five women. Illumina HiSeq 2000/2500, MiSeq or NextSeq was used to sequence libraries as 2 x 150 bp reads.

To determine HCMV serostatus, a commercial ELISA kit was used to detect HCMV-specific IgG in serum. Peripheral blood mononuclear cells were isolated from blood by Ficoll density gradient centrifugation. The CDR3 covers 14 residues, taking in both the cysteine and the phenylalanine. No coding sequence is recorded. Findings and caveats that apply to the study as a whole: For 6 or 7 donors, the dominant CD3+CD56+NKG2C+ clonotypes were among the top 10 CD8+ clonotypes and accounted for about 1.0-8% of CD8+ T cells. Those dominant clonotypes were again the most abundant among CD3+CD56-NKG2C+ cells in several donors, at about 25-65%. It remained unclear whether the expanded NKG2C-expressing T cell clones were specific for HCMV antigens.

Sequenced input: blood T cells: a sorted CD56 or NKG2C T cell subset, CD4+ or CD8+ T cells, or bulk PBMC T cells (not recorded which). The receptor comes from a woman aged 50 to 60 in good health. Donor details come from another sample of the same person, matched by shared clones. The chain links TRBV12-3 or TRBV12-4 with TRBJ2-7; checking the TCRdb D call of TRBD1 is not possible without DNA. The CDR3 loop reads CASSFPGPSSEQYF.